This T cell receptor beta chain was documented in a study of shared clonotypes between healthy human individuals. Study-wide background: Plates per donor: three CD4 naive, three CD4 memory, two CD8 naive, one CD8 memory. Study results and caveats: A few donors had approximately 4.6% of their naive CD4 clonotypes in common. The study generally estimated greater richness for naive than memory subsets. Non-shared clonotypes showed lower generation probabilities than clonotypes common to all four donors.

Measured with immunoSEQ multiplex PCR; TCRdb has only the in-frame clones, and not every one. The sample has about 2.5 million clones; just under 95% are singletons. As regards this clone: Antigen unknown.

CDR3 length: 15 residues. V was clipped by 8 bases and J by 9 bases; unmatched bases: 13. Germline CDR1 SNHLY, CDR2 FYNNEI. The receptor's source is a man aged 18-30 years in good health. Some clones in this sample may be carry-over from other donors' samples. The sequencing input was naive CD4+ T cells from PBMCs. As for subset: CD45RA+ positively selected. V usage is TRBV2 and J usage is TRBJ2-1; 10 positions match TRBD2. The CDR3 DNA is TGTGCCAGCTCATGGGGGCTAGCGGGAGAGAGTGAGCAGTTCTTC. Residues: CASSWGLAGESEQFF. The full variable domain, in which reference TRBV2 and TRBJ2-1 provide the parts outside the CDR3, is EPEVTQTPSHQVTQMGQEVILRCVPISNHLYFYWYRQILGQKVEFLVSFYNNEISEKSEIFDDQFSVERPDGSNFTLKIRSTKLEDSAMYFCASSWGLAGESEQFFGPGTRLTVL.